A selection of T cell receptor beta chains follows, all from one sample in a study of vaccination effects on CD4 cells after COVID-19. Clones were sequenced by immunoSEQ multiplex PCR, and TCRdb holds only the in-frame ones, with some missing. This table holds 22,000 or so clones, around 69% found once. These TCRs' antigens remain unknown. The source was CD4+ T cells from PBMCs cultured with HCoV-229E spike peptides, collected after COVID-19 vaccination. These receptors were obtained from a human donor who received a COVID-19 vaccine. Each CDR3 is given with its conserved first and last residue. The order of the fields is clone size, V gene, CDR3 protein. Clone size is shown for a subset of rows, as once, few, many or a class of expanded clone.

clone_size: -; v_call: TRBV20-1; cdr3_aa: CSASLVQFNEQFF
clone_size: -; v_call: TRBV3-1/TRBV3-2; cdr3_aa: CASSYGGYEQYF
clone_size: -; v_call: TRBV18; cdr3_aa: CASSPQDSNQPQHF
clone_size: -; v_call: TRBV11-2; cdr3_aa: CASSLDPWSSYNEQFF
clone_size: once; v_call: TRBV7-2; cdr3_aa: CASSFAGSGNTIYF
clone_size: -; v_call: TRBV18; cdr3_aa: CASSPTVADTQYF
clone_size: -; v_call: TRBV7-9; cdr3_aa: CASSWTGRETQYF
clone_size: once; v_call: TRBV12-2; cdr3_aa: CASRFHRSYEQYF
clone_size: few; v_call: TRBV2; cdr3_aa: CASSERGLASANTGELFF
clone_size: -; v_call: TRBV5-8; cdr3_aa: CASSQTPGQEQETQYF
clone_size: -; v_call: TRBV19; cdr3_aa: CASNDQTGANSPLHF
clone_size: -; v_call: TRBV30; cdr3_aa: CAWRYPWNTEAFF
clone_size: -; v_call: TRBV30; cdr3_aa: CAWSVRGDQPQHF
clone_size: -; v_call: TRBV20-1; cdr3_aa: CSARGSGRVNSPLHF
clone_size: -; v_call: TRBV6-5; cdr3_aa: CASSMGQLKNIQYF
clone_size: -; v_call: TRBV10-3; cdr3_aa: CAIAKEGSYEQYF
clone_size: -; v_call: TRBV2; cdr3_aa: CASSDSGASQHF
clone_size: -; v_call: TRBV5-1; cdr3_aa: CASGGQGNTGELFF
clone_size: -; v_call: TRBV6-5; cdr3_aa: CASRGRGEDSLHF
clone_size: -; v_call: TRBV19; cdr3_aa: CASSIVLAGNTGELFF
clone_size: once; v_call: TRBV27; cdr3_aa: CASSLYGRGVRYGYTF
clone_size: -; v_call: TRBV18; cdr3_aa: CASSPQQRSGNTIYF
clone_size: -; v_call: TRBV10-3; cdr3_aa: CAIYREGGGEQYF
clone_size: -; v_call: TRBV19; cdr3_aa: CASSIPSGILYNEQFF
clone_size: -; v_call: TRBV5-6; cdr3_aa: CASRGWTRETQYF
clone_size: -; v_call: TRBV25-1; cdr3_aa: CASSRQGAGYGYTF
clone_size: -; v_call: TRBV7-8; cdr3_aa: CASSLAGGQGYEQYF
clone_size: -; v_call: TRBV19; cdr3_aa: CASRIRPYGYTF
clone_size: few; v_call: TRBV18; cdr3_aa: CASSQRTNTYEQYF
clone_size: -; v_call: TRBV3-1/TRBV3-2; cdr3_aa: CASSQVTSGHTDTQYF
clone_size: few; v_call: TRBV6-5; cdr3_aa: CAIDRGNGFETQYF
clone_size: -; v_call: TRBV2; cdr3_aa: CASSDDRNTEAFF
clone_size: -; v_call: TRBV19; cdr3_aa: CASLEGRGSGANVLTF
clone_size: -; v_call: TRBV3-1/TRBV3-2; cdr3_aa: CASSQDQVGYYGYTF
clone_size: -; v_call: TRBV7-9; cdr3_aa: CASSLGQGQGTYGYTF
clone_size: -; v_call: TRBV6-5; cdr3_aa: CASSSGLGFLREQYF
clone_size: -; v_call: TRBV19; cdr3_aa: CATTENGRGTGELFF
clone_size: -; v_call: TRBV4-1; cdr3_aa: CASSHPGTGNEKLFF
clone_size: -; v_call: TRBV25-1; cdr3_aa: CASSEGQGNSDTQYF
clone_size: -; v_call: TRBV18; cdr3_aa: CASSPVSGTPSNQPQHF
clone_size: -; v_call: TRBV29-1; cdr3_aa: CTGTELNEQFF
clone_size: few; v_call: TRBV13; cdr3_aa: CASSLERDGETQYF
clone_size: -; v_call: TRBV18; cdr3_aa: CASSPGSYNEQFF
clone_size: -; v_call: TRBV7-7; cdr3_aa: CASSLARDTYNEQFF
clone_size: -; v_call: TRBV24-1; cdr3_aa: CATSDEYRVRTAGYTF
clone_size: -; v_call: TRBV4-2; cdr3_aa: CASSQTSSGTDTQYF
clone_size: -; v_call: TRBV15; cdr3_aa: CATSTRTSGRVLLF
clone_size: -; v_call: TRBV5-1; cdr3_aa: CASTVGLAGGPQQFF
clone_size: -; v_call: TRBV7-9; cdr3_aa: CASSTRATNEKLFF
clone_size: -; v_call: TRBV6-5; cdr3_aa: CARPPSHEQYF
clone_size: -; v_call: TRBV6-1; cdr3_aa: CASSDRTRTAGYNEQFF
clone_size: -; v_call: TRBV5-6; cdr3_aa: CASTPVGGSTEAFF
clone_size: -; v_call: TRBV6-5; cdr3_aa: CASRNTGGYGYTF